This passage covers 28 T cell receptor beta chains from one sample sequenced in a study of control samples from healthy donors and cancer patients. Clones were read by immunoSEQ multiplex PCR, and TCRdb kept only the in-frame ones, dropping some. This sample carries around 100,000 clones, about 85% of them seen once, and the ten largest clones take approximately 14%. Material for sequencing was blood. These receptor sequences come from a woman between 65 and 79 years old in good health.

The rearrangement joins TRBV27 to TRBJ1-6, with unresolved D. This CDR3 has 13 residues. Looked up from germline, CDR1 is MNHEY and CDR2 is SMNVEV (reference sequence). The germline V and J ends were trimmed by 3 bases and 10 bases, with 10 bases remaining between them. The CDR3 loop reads CASSLLGRSPLHF. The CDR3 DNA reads TGTGCCAGCAGTTTGCTTGGGAGGTCACCCCTCCACTTT.

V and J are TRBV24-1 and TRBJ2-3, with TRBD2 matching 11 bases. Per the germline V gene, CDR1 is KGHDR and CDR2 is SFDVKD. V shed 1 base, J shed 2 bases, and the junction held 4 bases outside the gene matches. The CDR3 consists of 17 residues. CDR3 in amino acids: CATSDFSSGGPTDTQYF. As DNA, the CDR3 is TGTGCCACCAGTGATTTTTCTAGCGGGGGGCCCACAGATACGCAGTATTTT.

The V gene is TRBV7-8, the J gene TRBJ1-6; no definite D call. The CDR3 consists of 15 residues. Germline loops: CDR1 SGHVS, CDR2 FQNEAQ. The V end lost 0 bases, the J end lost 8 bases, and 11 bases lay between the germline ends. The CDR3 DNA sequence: TGTGCCAGCAGCTTAGCGAGCACGACCGATTCACCCCTCCACTTT. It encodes CASSLASTTDSPLHF.

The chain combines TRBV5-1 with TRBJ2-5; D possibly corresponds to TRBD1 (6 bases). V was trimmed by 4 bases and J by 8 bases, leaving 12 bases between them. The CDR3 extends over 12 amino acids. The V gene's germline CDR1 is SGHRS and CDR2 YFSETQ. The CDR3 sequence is CASSPDSPTQYF. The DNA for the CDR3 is TGCGCCAGCAGCCCGGACAGTCCTACCCAGTACTTC.

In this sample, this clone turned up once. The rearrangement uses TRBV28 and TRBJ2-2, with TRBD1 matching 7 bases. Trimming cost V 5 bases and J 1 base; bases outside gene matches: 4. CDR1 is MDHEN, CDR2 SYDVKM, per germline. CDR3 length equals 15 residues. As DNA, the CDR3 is TGTGCCAGCAGTCCCGGGACAGTGAACACCGGGGAGCTGTTTTTT. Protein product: CASSPGTVNTGELFF.

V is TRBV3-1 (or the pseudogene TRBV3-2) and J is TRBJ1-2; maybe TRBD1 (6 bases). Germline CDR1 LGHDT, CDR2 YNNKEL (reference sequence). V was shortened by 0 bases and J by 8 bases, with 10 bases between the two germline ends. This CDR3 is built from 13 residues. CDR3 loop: CASSQDRRGGYTF. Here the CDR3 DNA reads TGTGCCAGCAGCCAAGATAGGAGGGGGGGCTACACCTTC.

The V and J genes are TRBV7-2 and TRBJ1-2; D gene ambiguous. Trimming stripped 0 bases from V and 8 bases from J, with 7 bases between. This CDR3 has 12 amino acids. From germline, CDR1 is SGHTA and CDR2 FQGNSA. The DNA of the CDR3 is TGTGCCAGCAGCTTAGCTGGATACGGCTACACCTTC. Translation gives CASSLAGYGYTF.

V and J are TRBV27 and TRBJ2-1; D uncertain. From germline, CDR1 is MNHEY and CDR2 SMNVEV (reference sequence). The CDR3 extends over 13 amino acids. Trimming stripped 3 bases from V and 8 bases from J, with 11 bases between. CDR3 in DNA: TGTGCCAGCAGTTTTAACTCCTTCGATGAGCAGTTCTTC. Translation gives CASSFNSFDEQFF.

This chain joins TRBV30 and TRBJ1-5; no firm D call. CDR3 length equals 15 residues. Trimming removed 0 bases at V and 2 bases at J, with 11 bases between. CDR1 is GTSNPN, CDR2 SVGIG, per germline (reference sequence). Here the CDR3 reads CAWSVASSGNQPQHF. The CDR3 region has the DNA TGTGCCTGGAGTGTCGCCAGTTCGGGCAATCAGCCCCAGCATTTT.

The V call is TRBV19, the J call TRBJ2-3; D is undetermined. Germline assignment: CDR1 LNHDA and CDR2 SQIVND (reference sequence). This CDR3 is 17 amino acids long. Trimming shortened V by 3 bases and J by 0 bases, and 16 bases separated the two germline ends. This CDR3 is CASSMSGQLRSTDTQYF. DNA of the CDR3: TGTGCCAGTAGTATGTCCGGCCAGCTTAGAAGCACAGATACGCAGTATTTT.

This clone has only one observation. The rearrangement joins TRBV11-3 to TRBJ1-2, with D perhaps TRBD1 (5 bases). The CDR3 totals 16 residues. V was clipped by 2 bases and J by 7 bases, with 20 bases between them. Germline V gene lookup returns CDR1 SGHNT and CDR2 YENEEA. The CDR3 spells CASSLRDFQGKGGYTF. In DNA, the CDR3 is TGTGCCAGCAGCTTAAGGGACTTCCAGGGAAAAGGTGGCTACACCTTC.

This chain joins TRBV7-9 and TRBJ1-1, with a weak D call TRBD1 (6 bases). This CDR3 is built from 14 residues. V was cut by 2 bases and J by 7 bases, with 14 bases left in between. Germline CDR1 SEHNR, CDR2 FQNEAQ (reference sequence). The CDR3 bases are TGTGCCAGCAGCTTAAACAGGGCCTCGGGTGAAGCTTTCTTT. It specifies CASSLNRASGEAFF.

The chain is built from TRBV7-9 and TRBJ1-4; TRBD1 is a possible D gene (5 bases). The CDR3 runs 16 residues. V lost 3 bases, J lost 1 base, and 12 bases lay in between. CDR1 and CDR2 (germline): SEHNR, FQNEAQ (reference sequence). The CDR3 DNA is TGTGCCAGCAGCTTCGGGTTGGGGCAAACTAATGAAAAACTGTTTTTT. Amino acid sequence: CASSFGLGQTNEKLFF.

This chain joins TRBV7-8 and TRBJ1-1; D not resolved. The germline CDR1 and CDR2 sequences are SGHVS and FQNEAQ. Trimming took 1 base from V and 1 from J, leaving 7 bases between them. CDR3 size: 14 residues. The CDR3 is CASSLVRKNTEAFF. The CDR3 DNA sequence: TGTGCCAGCAGCTTAGTCCGCAAGAACACTGAAGCTTTCTTT.

The chain's CDR3 is CASSQGRGGYTIYF. As DNA, the CDR3 is TGCGCCAGCAGCCAAGGTCGAGGCGGGTACACCATATATTTT. The chain recombines TRBV4-3 with TRBJ1-3; no firm D call. CDR1 LGHNA and CDR2 YSLEER come from the germline V gene. V shed 1 base and J shed 8 bases, with 12 bases lying between them. The CDR3 loop spans 14 amino acids.

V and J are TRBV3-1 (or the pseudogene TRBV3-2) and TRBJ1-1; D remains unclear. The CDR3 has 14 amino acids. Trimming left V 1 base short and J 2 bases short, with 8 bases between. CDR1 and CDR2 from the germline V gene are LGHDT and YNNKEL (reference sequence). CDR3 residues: CASSQAWANTEAFF. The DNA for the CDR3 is TGTGCCAGCAGCCAAGCTTGGGCTAACACTGAAGCTTTCTTT.

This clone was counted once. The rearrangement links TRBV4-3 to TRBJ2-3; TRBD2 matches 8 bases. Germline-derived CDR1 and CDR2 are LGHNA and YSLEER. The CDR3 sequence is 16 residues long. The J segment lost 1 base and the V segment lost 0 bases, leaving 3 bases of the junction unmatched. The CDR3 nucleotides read TGCGCCAGCAGCCAAGATCCAGCGGGGGGCACAGATACGCAGTATTTT. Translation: CASSQDPAGGTDTQYF.

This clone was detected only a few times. The CDR3 DNA is TGTGCCATCAGTGTGTCCGATGGTAGGCAGTTCTTC. Translating gives CAISVSDGRQFF. This chain connects TRBV10-3 to TRBJ2-1, with D hard to call. Germline V CDR1 and CDR2: ENHRY, SYGVKD. Trimming cost V 4 bases and J 12 bases, with 13 bases left between them. CDR3 length: 12 residues.

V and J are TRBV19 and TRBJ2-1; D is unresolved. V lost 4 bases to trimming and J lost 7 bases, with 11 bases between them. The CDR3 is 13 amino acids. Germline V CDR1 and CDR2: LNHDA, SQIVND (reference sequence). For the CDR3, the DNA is TGTGCCAGTAGTACCTTTGTAGGAAATGAGCAGTTCTTC. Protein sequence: CASSTFVGNEQFF.

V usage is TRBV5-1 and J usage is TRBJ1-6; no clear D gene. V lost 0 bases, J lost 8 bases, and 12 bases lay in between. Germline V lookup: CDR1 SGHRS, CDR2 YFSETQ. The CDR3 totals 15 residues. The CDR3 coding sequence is TGCGCCAGCAGCTTGGAGACAAGGGATGATTCACCCCTCCACTTT. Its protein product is CASSLETRDDSPLHF.

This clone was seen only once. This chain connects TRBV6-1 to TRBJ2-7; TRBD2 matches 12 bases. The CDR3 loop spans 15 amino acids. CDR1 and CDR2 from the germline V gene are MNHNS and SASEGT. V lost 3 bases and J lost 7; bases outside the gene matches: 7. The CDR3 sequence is CASSEGLAGYYEQYF. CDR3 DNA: TGTGCCAGCAGTGAGGGACTAGCGGGCTACTATGAGCAGTACTTC.

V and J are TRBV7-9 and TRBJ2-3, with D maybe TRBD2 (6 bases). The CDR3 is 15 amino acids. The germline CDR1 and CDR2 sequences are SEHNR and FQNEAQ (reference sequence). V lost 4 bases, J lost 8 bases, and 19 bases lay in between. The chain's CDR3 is CASSSAGLQFGTQYF. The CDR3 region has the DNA TGTGCCAGCAGCTCAGCGGGTTTGCAGTTTGGTACGCAGTATTTT.

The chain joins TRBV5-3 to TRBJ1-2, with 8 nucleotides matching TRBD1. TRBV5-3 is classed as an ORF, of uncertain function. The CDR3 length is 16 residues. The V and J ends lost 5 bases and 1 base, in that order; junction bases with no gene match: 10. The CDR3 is CARRSETGAINYGYTF. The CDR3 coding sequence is TGTGCCAGAAGGAGTGAGACAGGGGCGATTAACTATGGCTACACCTTC.

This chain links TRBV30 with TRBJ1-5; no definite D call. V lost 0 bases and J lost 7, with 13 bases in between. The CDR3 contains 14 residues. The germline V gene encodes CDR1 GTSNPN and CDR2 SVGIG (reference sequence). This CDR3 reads CAWSVDLGRQPQHF. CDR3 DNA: TGTGCCTGGAGTGTAGACCTGGGGAGGCAGCCCCAGCATTTT.

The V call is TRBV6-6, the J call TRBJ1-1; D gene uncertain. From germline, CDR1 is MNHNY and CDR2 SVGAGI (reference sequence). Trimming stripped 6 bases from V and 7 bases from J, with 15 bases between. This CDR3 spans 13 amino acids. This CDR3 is CASRTFGRFEAFF. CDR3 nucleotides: TGTGCCAGCAGGACTTTCGGACGGTTTGAAGCTTTCTTT.

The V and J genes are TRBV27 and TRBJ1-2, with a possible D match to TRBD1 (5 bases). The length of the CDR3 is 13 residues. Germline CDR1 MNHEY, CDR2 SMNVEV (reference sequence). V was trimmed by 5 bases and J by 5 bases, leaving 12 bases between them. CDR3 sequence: CASSPSGGYGYTF. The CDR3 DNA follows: TGTGCCAGCAGTCCCTCCGGGGGGTATGGCTACACCTTC.

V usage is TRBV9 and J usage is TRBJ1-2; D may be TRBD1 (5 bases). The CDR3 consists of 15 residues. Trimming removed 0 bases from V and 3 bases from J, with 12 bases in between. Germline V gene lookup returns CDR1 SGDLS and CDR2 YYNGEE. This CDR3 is CASSVEGQGDYGYTF. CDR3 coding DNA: TGTGCCAGCAGCGTAGAGGGGCAGGGAGACTATGGCTACACCTTC.

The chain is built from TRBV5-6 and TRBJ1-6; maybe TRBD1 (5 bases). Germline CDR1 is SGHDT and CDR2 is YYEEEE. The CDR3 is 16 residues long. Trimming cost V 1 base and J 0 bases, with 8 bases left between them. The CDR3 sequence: CASSLRGSSYNSPLHF. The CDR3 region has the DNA TGTGCCAGCAGCTTGAGGGGTAGCTCCTATAATTCACCCCTCCACTTT.